A single sample gave rise to the 2 T cell receptor beta chains below, sequenced in a study of radiotherapy plus CTLA-4 blockade in lung cancer. Clones were read by immunoSEQ multiplex PCR, and TCRdb kept only the in-frame ones, dropping some. The top ten clones hold 3.3% of a sample with approximately 47,000 clones, 75% to 90% of them seen once. This material consisted of peripheral blood, taken from a patient treated with radiotherapy plus ipilimumab. Receptors originate from a human donor with non-small cell lung cancer who had stable disease on radiotherapy plus ipilimumab.

The J gene is TRBJ2-1, the V gene TRBV5-1, with 9 bases lining up with TRBD2. The CDR3 consists of 18 residues. The V gene end was trimmed by 4 bases and the J gene end by 7 bases; junction bases not matched to a gene: 18. Germline values: CDR1 SGHRS, CDR2 YFSETQ. The CDR3 sequence: CASSAAVRYLAGRNEQFF. CDR3 DNA: TGCGCCAGCAGCGCCGCGGTGAGGTACCTAGCGGGAAGGAATGAGCAGTTCTTC.

V gene TRBV28 combines with J gene TRBJ2-2, with 7 bases that match TRBD1. V shed 6 bases, J shed 4 bases, and the junction held 5 bases outside the gene matches. Germline CDR1 MDHEN, CDR2 SYDVKM. This CDR3 comprises 14 residues. CDR3 coding DNA: TGTGCCAGCAGCGGGACAGCATCCACCGGGGAGCTGTTTTTT. Protein sequence: CASSGTASTGELFF.